This is a list of T cell receptor beta chains from one sample in a study of PD-1 blockade in classical Hodgkin lymphoma. Repertoires were generated with immunoSEQ multiplex PCR, while TCRdb's copy carries only in-frame clones and drops some. The repertoire holds tens of thousands of clones, 90% seen once, with approximately 2.9% in the top ten. Here the sequenced sample was peripheral blood mononuclear cells (PBMCs), taken before the fourth cycle of nivolumab. The receptors shown here come from a human donor with classical Hodgkin lymphoma. CDR3s include the opening cysteine and the closing phenylalanine or tryptophan. D genes are given only for firm matches. Some rows mark clone size as missing; the rest say once, few, many or name a class of expanded clone.

d_call: -; j_call: TRBJ2-7; v_call: TRBV15; clone_size: -; cdr3_aa: CATSRPDTSYEQYF; cdr3_nt: TGTGCCACCAGCAGACCGGACACCTCCTACGAGCAGTACTTC
d_call: TRBD1; j_call: TRBJ2-7; v_call: TRBV11-2; clone_size: -; cdr3_aa: CASSLFGQGNPYEQYF; cdr3_nt: TGTGCCAGCAGCTTATTTGGACAGGGGAACCCCTACGAGCAGTACTTC
d_call: -; j_call: TRBJ2-1; v_call: TRBV30; clone_size: -; cdr3_aa: CAWSPGLALDEQFF; cdr3_nt: TGTGCCTGGAGTCCGGGACTGGCTTTGGATGAGCAGTTCTTC
d_call: -; j_call: TRBJ1-2; v_call: TRBV19; clone_size: -; cdr3_aa: CASSIDRQPTNYGYTF; cdr3_nt: TGTGCCAGTAGTATAGATCGACAGCCCACTAACTATGGCTACACCTTC
d_call: -; j_call: TRBJ1-1; v_call: TRBV13; clone_size: -; cdr3_aa: CASSLRGSGANTEAFF; cdr3_nt: TGTGCCAGCAGCTTAAGGGGGTCAGGGGCGAACACTGAAGCTTTCTTT
d_call: -; j_call: TRBJ1-1; v_call: TRBV6-5; clone_size: -; cdr3_aa: CASSYTTGNTEAFF; cdr3_nt: TGTGCCAGCAGTTACACAACAGGGAACACTGAAGCTTTCTTT
d_call: TRBD1; j_call: TRBJ1-4; v_call: TRBV28; clone_size: once; cdr3_aa: CASSSTGGSEKLFF; cdr3_nt: TGTGCCAGCAGTAGCACAGGGGGGTCTGAAAAACTGTTTTTT
d_call: -; j_call: TRBJ1-1; v_call: TRBV21-1; clone_size: -; cdr3_aa: CASSPHGQGGTEAFF; cdr3_nt: TGTGCCAGCAGTCCCCATGGACAGGGAGGCACTGAAGCTTTCTTT
d_call: -; j_call: TRBJ1-6; v_call: TRBV19; clone_size: few; cdr3_aa: CASSIGDSPLHF; cdr3_nt: TGTGCCAGTAGTATAGGGGACTCACCCCTCCACTTT
d_call: TRBD2; j_call: TRBJ2-2; v_call: TRBV7-2; clone_size: once; cdr3_aa: CASSLIGTRRGELFF; cdr3_nt: TGTGCCAGCAGCTTAATTGGGACTAGGCGCGGGGAGCTGTTTTTT
d_call: -; j_call: TRBJ2-3; v_call: TRBV2; clone_size: -; cdr3_aa: CASSEGSYTDTQYF; cdr3_nt: TGTGCCAGCAGTGAAGGTAGCTACACAGATACGCAGTATTTT
d_call: -; j_call: TRBJ1-1; v_call: TRBV30; clone_size: -; cdr3_aa: CAWSVFGQMAAFF; cdr3_nt: TGTGCCTGGAGTGTATTTGGGCAGATGGCCGCTTTCTTT
d_call: -; j_call: TRBJ2-3; v_call: TRBV5-4; clone_size: -; cdr3_aa: CASRTDYSTDTQYF; cdr3_nt: TGTGCCAGCAGAACGGACTACAGCACAGATACGCAGTATTTT
d_call: -; j_call: TRBJ1-5; v_call: TRBV10-3; clone_size: -; cdr3_aa: CAISEAGLGSSNQPQHF; cdr3_nt: TGTGCCATCAGTGAGGCGGGACTAGGATCTAGCAATCAGCCCCAGCATTTT
d_call: -; j_call: TRBJ1-1; v_call: TRBV19; clone_size: -; cdr3_aa: CASSPRAIRFTEAFF; cdr3_nt: TGTGCCAGTAGTCCCCGGGCCATAAGGTTTACTGAAGCTTTCTTT